What follows is one TCR beta chain and its context. This specimen comes from a study of technical replicates of blood from a handful of donors. Method: immunoSEQ multiplex PCR; TCRdb's copy keeps in-frame clones and lacks some. The data contain 70,000 to 95,000 clones, 80% to 95% of them singletons. CDR1 is SGHTA and CDR2 is FQGNSA in the germline V gene. V lost 4 bases and J lost 0, with 16 bases in between. The CDR3 has 16 amino acids. The V gene is TRBV7-2, the J gene TRBJ2-7; weak D call: TRBD2 (7 bases). Source material: T cells isolated from PBMCs. The origin of this receptor is a human donor in good health. Some clones in this sample may be carry-over from other donors' samples. CDR3 amino acids: CASSSKQGGYSYEQYF. As DNA, the CDR3 is TGTGCCAGCAGCTCCAAACAGGGAGGGTACTCCTACGAGCAGTACTTC.